These 20 T cell receptor beta chains came from one sample sequenced in a study of beta chain features in type 1 diabetes. Their antigens are not known. What was sequenced were expressed TCRB transcripts, since all of the isolated RNA had been reverse transcribed. Using immunoSEQ multiplex PCR, the repertoire was profiled, and TCRdb retains in-frame clones only, with some absent. This sample yields roughly 300,000 clones, of which roughly 8.8% are seen a single time; roughly 1% belongs to the top ten. General observations from the study: All four CD4+ subsets from Type 1 diabetes patients carried moderately but significantly shorter TCRB CDR3s.

Sample: central memory CD4+ T cells from blood. These receptors originate from a man younger than 40 with type 1 diabetes.

The chain uses TRBV7-9 and TRBJ1-5, with a weak D call TRBD1 (6 bases). The CDR3 is made up of 15 amino acids. Germline V CDR1 and CDR2: SEHNR, FQNEAQ (reference sequence). V lost 5 bases to trimming and J lost 7 bases, with 18 bases between them. In nucleotides, the CDR3 is TGTGCCAGCAGCCTCGGGGGGGCGACGGGGCAGCCCCAGCATTTT. Its translation is CASSLGGATGQPQHF.

The CDR3 sequence: CASSTNRGGGNQPQHF. The CDR3 DNA reads as TGTGCCAGCAGTACCAACAGGGGGGGAGGCAATCAGCCCCAGCATTTT. The chain combines TRBV28 with TRBJ1-5, with TRBD1 identical over 8 bases. Germline CDR1 MDHEN, CDR2 SYDVKM. This CDR3 comprises 16 residues. The J segment lost 2 bases and the V segment lost 5 bases, leaving 8 bases of the junction unmatched.

This clone was observed many times. This chain links TRBV19 with TRBJ2-7; 9 bases align to TRBD2. Germline trimming cut 4 bases from V and 4 bases from J; bases unmatched to any gene: 2. This CDR3 is built from 13 residues. The germline V gene has CDR1 LNHDA and CDR2 SQIVND (reference sequence). The CDR3 region has the DNA TGTGCCAGTAGTAACCTAGCGGGGTACGAGCAGTACTTC. It codes for CASSNLAGYEQYF.

V and J are TRBV7-2 and TRBJ2-5; 7 nucleotides match TRBD2. V shed 4 bases, J shed 4 bases, and the junction held 9 bases outside the gene matches. This CDR3 region has 15 residues. The germline V gene encodes CDR1 SGHTA and CDR2 FQGNSA. The CDR3 DNA reads TGTGCCAGCAGCTACGGGGGAACGGGAGGAGAGACCCAGTACTTC. Protein: CASSYGGTGGETQYF.

This clone has a handful of counts. The V and J genes are TRBV5-6 and TRBJ1-2; 8 bases are a match to TRBD1. The germline V gene encodes CDR1 SGHDT and CDR2 YYEEEE. This CDR3 contains 16 residues. Trimming took 1 base from V and 8 from J; bases not matched to a gene: 13. The DNA for the CDR3 is TGTGCCAGCAGCTTGTCCCTATTGACAGGGGAGAAGGGCTACACCTTC. This sequence encodes CASSLSLLTGEKGYTF.

The CDR3 sequence is CASKLGLENTEAFF. The CDR3 DNA is TGCGCCAGCAAACTTGGCTTGGAGAACACTGAAGCTTTCTTT. The J gene is TRBJ1-1, the V gene TRBV5-1; D call uncertain. With 6 bases removed from V and 1 base from J, the gap between germline ends came to 13 bases. The length of the CDR3 is 14 residues. Germline V CDR1 and CDR2: SGHRS, YFSETQ.

The chain couples TRBV12-5 to TRBJ2-1; 12 bases line up with TRBD1. Germline V CDR1 and CDR2: LGHNT, FRNRAP. V shed 2 bases and J 8 bases; nucleotides not matched to a gene: 13. The CDR3 sequence is 18 residues long. The CDR3 sequence: CASGLPPEGQGAIDEQFF. CDR3 DNA sequence: TGTGCTAGTGGTTTGCCCCCAGAGGGACAGGGGGCGATCGATGAGCAGTTCTTC.

This clone was picked up a small number of times. This rearrangement joins TRBV6-6 to TRBJ1-1; no firm D call. V gave up 7 bases and J gave up 5 bases, with 17 bases separating them. Germline V gene sequence: CDR1 MNHNY, CDR2 SVGAGI (reference sequence). The CDR3 loop spans 14 amino acids. The CDR3 loop reads CASISPRLGTEAFF. CDR3 sequence (DNA): TGTGCCAGCATTTCGCCCCGTCTAGGGACTGAAGCTTTCTTT.

The genes are TRBV15 and TRBJ2-3, with D tentatively TRBD1 (5 bases). V was pared by 1 base and J by 0 bases, with 8 bases between. Germline V gene sequence: CDR1 LNHNV, CDR2 YYDKDF (reference sequence). CDR3 length equals 15 residues. The DNA of the CDR3 is TGTGCCACCAGCAGAGTTAGACAGAGCACAGATACGCAGTATTTT. This translates into CATSRVRQSTDTQYF.

This chain joins TRBV5-1 and TRBJ1-1, with D perhaps TRBD1 (6 bases). The CDR3 totals 14 residues. Trimming shortened V by 2 bases and J by 6 bases, and 14 bases separated the two germline ends. Germline V CDR1 and CDR2: SGHRS, YFSETQ. DNA of the CDR3: TGCGCCAGCAGCTTTTTACAGGGAACTGCTGAAGCTTTCTTT. Encoded protein: CASSFLQGTAEAFF.

The table lists this clone with a few counts. The chain has TRBV20-1 and TRBJ2-5, with no clear D. The DNA end lines up better with TRBJ2-7; the J call may be wrong. This CDR3 spans 11 amino acids. Per the germline V gene, CDR1 is DFQATT and CDR2 is SNEGSKA (reference sequence). CDR3 nucleotides: TGCAGTGCTAGGAGATGGTACGAGCAGTACTTC. The encoded protein is CSARRWYEQYF.

The chain links TRBV27 to TRBJ2-1, with 13 bases matching TRBD2. Germline-derived CDR1 and CDR2 are MNHEY and SMNVEV (reference sequence). V was pared by 5 bases and J by 9 bases, with 7 bases of the junction left unmatched. The CDR3 totals 15 residues. The CDR3 region is CASSILAGGPGEQFF. The DNA of the CDR3 is TGTGCCAGCAGTATACTAGCGGGGGGGCCGGGTGAGCAGTTCTTC.

This sequence joins TRBV15 and TRBJ2-2; possible D gene TRBD2, 7 bases. This CDR3 has 15 residues. Trimming pared 7 bases from V and 1 base from J, leaving 13 bases between. The germline V gene encodes CDR1 LNHNV and CDR2 YYDKDF (reference sequence). The CDR3 coding sequence is TGTGCCACCATGGGGGGGACACAGAACACCGGGGAGCTGTTTTTT. This translates into CATMGGTQNTGELFF.

The chain employs TRBV5-1 and TRBJ2-5, with TRBD1 as a possible D gene (6 bases). Germline CDR1 and CDR2: SGHRS and YFSETQ. V lost 0 bases to trimming and J lost 1 base, with 10 bases between them. This CDR3 is 15 amino acids long. The CDR3 sequence is CASSLVQGIQETQYF. The DNA of the CDR3 is TGCGCCAGCAGCTTGGTGCAGGGGATCCAAGAGACCCAGTACTTC.

This clone was counted between two and nine times. V gene TRBV18 combines with J gene TRBJ2-3; the match to TRBD1 covers 9 bases. The trim removed 0 bases at V and 2 bases at J, leaving 6 bases unmatched. The germline V gene encodes CDR1 KGHSH and CDR2 LQKENI. This CDR3 has 17 residues. The CDR3 nucleotides read TGTGCCAGCTCACCACCGGGGACAGGGCGCCCCACAGATACGCAGTATTTT. Amino acid sequence: CASSPPGTGRPTDTQYF.

The rearrangement uses TRBV2 and TRBJ1-1; a weak D match, TRBD1 (5 bases). Germline lookup yields CDR1 SNHLY and CDR2 FYNNEI. This CDR3 spans 13 amino acids. The V end was cut by 5 bases, the J end by 2 bases, with 9 bases between. The CDR3 DNA is TGTGCCAGCAGTAACACAGGTAACACTGAAGCTTTCTTT. It yields the protein CASSNTGNTEAFF.

The rearrangement joins TRBV27 to TRBJ1-3, with 10 positions matching TRBD1. The CDR3 consists of 15 residues. Germline V gene lookup returns CDR1 MNHEY and CDR2 SMNVEV (reference sequence). V lost 2 bases and J lost 8; bases outside the gene matches: 6. In nucleotides, the CDR3 is TGTGCCAGCAGTTTAAAGGGACAGGGGCAGGACACCATATATTTT. Amino acid sequence: CASSLKGQGQDTIYF.

This clone came up a few times. The gene calls are TRBV28 and TRBJ1-2; 10 bases map to TRBD1. V lost 9 bases to trimming and J lost 2 bases; unmatched junction nucleotides: 9. CDR3 length: 15 residues. Per germline, CDR1 MDHEN and CDR2 SYDVKM. The CDR3 sequence: CASIQGGQGNYGYTF. The CDR3, as DNA: TGTGCCAGTATCCAAGGGGGACAGGGGAACTATGGCTACACCTTC.

This clone has only a few counts. The chain combines TRBV27 with TRBJ2-3; weak D call: TRBD2 (6 bases). CDR1 is MNHEY, CDR2 SMNVEV, per germline (reference sequence). Trimming stripped 6 bases from V and 2 bases from J, with 12 bases between. The CDR3 contains 14 residues. CDR3 sequence reads: CASRPGGYTDTQYF. CDR3 in DNA: TGTGCCAGCAGGCCAGGAGGGTACACAGATACGCAGTATTTT.

In this sample, this clone turned up a few times. V and J are TRBV9 and TRBJ1-2; D call uncertain. Per germline, CDR1 SGDLS and CDR2 YYNGEE. V lost 4 bases, J lost 4 bases, and 17 bases lay in between. The CDR3 has 15 residues. CDR3 loop: CASSPDEAGSYGYTF. The CDR3 DNA sequence: TGTGCCAGCAGCCCCGATGAGGCAGGATCCTATGGCTACACCTTC. The full variable domain, rest sourced from reference TRBV9 and TRBJ1-2, is DSGVTQTPKHLITATGQRVTLRCSPRSGDLSVYWYQQSLDQGLQFLIQYYNGEERAKGNILERFSAQQFPDLHSELNLSSLELGDSALYFCASSPDEAGSYGYTFGSGTRLTVV.